This T cell receptor (beta chain) came from a study of blood T cell repertoires in COVID-19. The wider study: Researchers got acute and convalescent COVID-19 samples from the United States, Italy and Spain. The cDNA or gDNA used as material had been derived from T cells, B-cell-depleted T cells, or PBMCs.

This clone appeared a single time. Per the original methods: The authors estimated nucleated cell counts from reference gene primer amplification. TCRdb keeps only in-frame clones here, not all; method: immunoSEQ multiplex PCR. V, J and clone size are those of that table, while D and trimming were read from the DNA. The sample has about 300,000 clones, about four fifths seen once. Germline assignment: CDR1 MDHEN and CDR2 SYDVKM. Germline trimming cut 5 bases from V and 5 bases from J; bases unmatched to any gene: 8. The CDR3 extends over 16 amino acids. Sequenced input: peripheral blood. The chain links TRBV28 to TRBJ2-2, with TRBD1 matching 10 bases. The sequence came from a woman in her forties or fifties who had recovered from COVID-19. CDR3 bases: TGTGCCAGCAGTCCACGGGGACAGGGGCTTACCGGGGAGCTGTTTTTT. As protein: CASSPRGQGLTGELFF.